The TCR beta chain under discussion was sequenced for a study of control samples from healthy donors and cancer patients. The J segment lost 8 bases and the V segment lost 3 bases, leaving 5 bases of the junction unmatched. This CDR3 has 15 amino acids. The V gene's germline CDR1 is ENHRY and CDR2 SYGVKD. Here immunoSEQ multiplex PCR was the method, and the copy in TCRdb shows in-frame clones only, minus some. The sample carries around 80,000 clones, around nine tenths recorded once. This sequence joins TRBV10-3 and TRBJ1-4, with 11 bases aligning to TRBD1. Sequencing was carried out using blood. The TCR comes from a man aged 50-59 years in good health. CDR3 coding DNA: TGTGCCATCAGTGAAACCGGGACAGGGGGAGAAAAACTGTTTTTT. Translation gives CAISETGTGGEKLFF.